The clone carrying this TCR beta chain was seen a few times. Preparation of the TCRbeta library involved a method that used unique molecular identifiers. TCRdb recomputed calls from the PCR reads with MiXCR, one row per CDR3 protein. The sample shows nearly 550,000 distinct CDR3 sequences, 18% of them seen only once. The germline V gene encodes CDR1 SEHNR and CDR2 FQNEAQ (reference sequence). The CDR3 contains 15 residues. Trimming pared 0 bases from V and 0 bases from J, leaving 9 bases between. This specimen comes from a study of T-cell reconstitution after alpha-beta-depleted transplantation in children.

Sequencing used PBMCs from the stem cell graft donor, obtained from the stem cell graft. The TCR originated in a human donor who donated a stem cell graft to a child with acute lymphoblastic leukemia. This chain connects TRBV7-9 to TRBJ2-7; D remains ambiguous. The CDR3 here is CASSLAQVGSYEQYF. CDR3 DNA: TGTGCCAGCAGCTTAGCGCAAGTCGGCTCCTACGAGCAGTACTTC.